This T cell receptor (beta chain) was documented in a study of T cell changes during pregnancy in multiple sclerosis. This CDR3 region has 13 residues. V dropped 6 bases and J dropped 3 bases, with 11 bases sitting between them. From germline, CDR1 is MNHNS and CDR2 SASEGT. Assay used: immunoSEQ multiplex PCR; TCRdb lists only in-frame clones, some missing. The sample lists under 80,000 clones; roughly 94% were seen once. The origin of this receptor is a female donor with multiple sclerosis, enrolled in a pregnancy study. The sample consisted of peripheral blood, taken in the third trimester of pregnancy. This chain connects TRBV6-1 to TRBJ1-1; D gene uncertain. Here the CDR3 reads CASSLQAHTEAFF. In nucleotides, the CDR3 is TGTGCCAGCAGCCTTCAGGCCCACACTGAAGCTTTCTTT.